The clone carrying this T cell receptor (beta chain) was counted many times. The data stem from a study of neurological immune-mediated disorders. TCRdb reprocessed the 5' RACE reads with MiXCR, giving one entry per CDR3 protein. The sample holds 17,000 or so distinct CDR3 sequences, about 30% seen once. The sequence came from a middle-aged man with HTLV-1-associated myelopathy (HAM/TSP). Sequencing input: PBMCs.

The CDR3 loop reads CASTEWGGSSYNEQFF. As DNA, the CDR3 is TGTGCCAGCACCGAATGGGGGGGGAGCTCCTACAATGAGCAGTTCTTC. This chain uses TRBV2 with TRBJ2-1, with 7 nucleotides matching TRBD2. The V gene's germline CDR1 is SNHLY and CDR2 FYNNEI. J gave up 0 bases and V 7 bases, and 9 bases lay outside the gene matches. The CDR3 spans 16 residues.